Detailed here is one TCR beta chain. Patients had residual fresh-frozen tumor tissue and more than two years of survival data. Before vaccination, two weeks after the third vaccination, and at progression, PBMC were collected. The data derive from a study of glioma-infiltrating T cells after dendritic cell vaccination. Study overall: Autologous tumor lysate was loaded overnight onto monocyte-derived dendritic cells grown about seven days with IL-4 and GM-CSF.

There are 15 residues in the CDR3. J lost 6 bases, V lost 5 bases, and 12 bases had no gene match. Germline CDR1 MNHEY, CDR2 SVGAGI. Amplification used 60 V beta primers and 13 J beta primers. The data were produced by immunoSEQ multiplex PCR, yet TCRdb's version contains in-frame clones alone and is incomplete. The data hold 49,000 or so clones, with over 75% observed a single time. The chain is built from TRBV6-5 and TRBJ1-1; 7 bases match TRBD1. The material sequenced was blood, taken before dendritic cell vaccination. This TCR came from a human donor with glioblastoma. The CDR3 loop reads CASSPRTGGGPEAFF. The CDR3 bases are TGTGCCAGCAGTCCCCGGACAGGAGGGGGACCTGAAGCTTTCTTT.